The 2 T cell receptor beta chains below come from one sample, sequenced in a study of T cells in localized non-small cell lung cancer. Sequenced by immunoSEQ multiplex PCR; TCRdb stores in-frame clones only, minus some. This table holds 25,000 to 35,000 clones, roughly 92% found once. The input for sequencing was peripheral blood, taken before any cancer treatment. These receptors were taken from a woman aged 35-70 years with stage I lung adenocarcinoma.

The chain recombines TRBV7-2 with TRBJ2-5; 8 bases line up with TRBD1. CDR1 SGHTA and CDR2 FQGNSA come from the germline V gene. The V gene end was trimmed by 5 bases and the J gene end by 5 bases; junction bases not matched to a gene: 10. The CDR3 is 15 amino acids. CDR3 in amino acids: CASSTQTGARETQYF. The CDR3 DNA follows: TGTGCCAGCAGCACTCAGACAGGGGCGCGGGAGACCCAGTACTTC.

This clone appeared a single time. The genes are TRBV27 and TRBJ2-1; 10 nucleotides line up with TRBD2. This CDR3 comprises 15 residues. After removal of 2 bases from V and 14 bases from J, the junction contained 12 bases not matched to a gene. Germline V gene data show CDR1 as MNHEY and CDR2 as SMNVEV (reference sequence). CDR3 sequence (DNA): TGTGCCAGCAGTTTACCGGGACTAGCGCCTATCAGGGAGTTCTTC. It is translated as CASSLPGLAPIREFF.